One TCR beta chain is described in this entry. In TCRdb, the 5' RACE reads were re-called with MiXCR into one record per CDR3 protein. The sample records hundreds of thousands of distinct CDR3 sequences, around 8.3% being singletons. This specimen comes from a study of identical twins. Another study also made use of these data, one on yellow fever vaccine responses in identical twins.

The clonotype originates from a woman younger than 35 in good health. Sequenced: PBMCs.

The CDR3 DNA is TGTGCCAGCTCACCAAGTCCCGGGACTAGCGGTCCACAAGAGCAGTACTTC. Its translation: CASSPSPGTSGPQEQYF. The gene calls are TRBV18 and TRBJ2-7, with 11 bases identical to TRBD2. The V gene end was trimmed by 2 bases and the J gene end by 7 bases; junction bases not matched to a gene: 13. Looked up from germline, CDR1 is KGHSH and CDR2 is LQKENI. CDR3 length: 17 residues.